The T cell receptor beta chain described here comes from a study of OX40 agonist ivuxolimab in advanced cancers. Study context: Every 2 weeks, ivuxolimab was infused into the patients intravenously at between 0.01 and 10 mg/kg. Dose-escalation patients suffered from hepatocellular carcinoma, melanoma, renal cell or head and neck cancer. From about 23 to 85 years was the age range, with a mean of roughly 59 years, and roughly 80% were male.

Whole-study results and caveats: Partial responders dosed at 0.1-3.0 mg/kg displayed clonal expansion ranking among the lowest.

The CDR3 extends over 15 amino acids. The V and J ends lost 2 bases and 0 bases respectively, with 11 bases between them. Germline V CDR1 and CDR2: SGHNT, YYREEE (reference sequence). A remark on this clone: Its antigen is unknown.

Sequencing used immunoSEQ multiplex PCR; TCRdb keeps in-frame clones, though not all of them. The repertoire has over 60,000 clones, about 90% of them found once; the top ten carry 1.5% to 2%. This clonotype was sampled from an adult with an advanced solid tumor such as melanoma, head and neck, liver or kidney cancer. The source was CD4+ or CD8+ T cells sorted from blood, collected in a trial of the OX40 agonist ivuxolimab. The rearrangement joins TRBV5-4 to TRBJ1-1, with D maybe TRBD1 (6 bases). The CDR3: CASSLPGQMNTEAFF. The DNA of the CDR3 is TGTGCCAGCAGCTTACCGGGACAAATGAACACTGAAGCTTTCTTT.